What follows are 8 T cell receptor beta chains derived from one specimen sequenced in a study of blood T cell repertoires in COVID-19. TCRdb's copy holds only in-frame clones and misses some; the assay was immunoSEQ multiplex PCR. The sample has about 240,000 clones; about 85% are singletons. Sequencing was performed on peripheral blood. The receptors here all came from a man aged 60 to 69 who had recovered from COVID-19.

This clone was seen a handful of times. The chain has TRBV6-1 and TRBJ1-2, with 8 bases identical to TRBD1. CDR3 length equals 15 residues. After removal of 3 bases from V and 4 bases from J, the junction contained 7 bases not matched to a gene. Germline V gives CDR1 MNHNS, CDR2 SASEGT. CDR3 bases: TGTGCCAGCAGTGACAGACCCGGGACAGGCTATGGCTACACCTTC. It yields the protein CASSDRPGTGYGYTF.

The CDR3 reads CASQGEANYAPDPRDRVVTDTQYF. DNA of the CDR3: TGCGCCAGCCAGGGTGAAGCTAATTATGCCCCTGACCCCAGGGACAGGGTTGTCACAGATACGCAGTATTTT. The chain employs TRBV10-1 and TRBJ2-3; 9 nucleotides align to TRBD1. Germline CDR1 reads WNHNN; CDR2 reads SYGVQD (reference sequence). The CDR3 runs 24 residues. V was pared by 8 bases and J by 2 bases, with 35 bases of the junction left unmatched.

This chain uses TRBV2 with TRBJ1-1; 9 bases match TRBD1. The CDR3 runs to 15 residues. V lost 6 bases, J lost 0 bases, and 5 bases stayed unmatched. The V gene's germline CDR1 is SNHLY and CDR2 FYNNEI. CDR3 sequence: CASRAGTGMNTEAFF. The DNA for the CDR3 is TGTGCCAGCAGGGCCGGGACAGGGATGAACACTGAAGCTTTCTTT. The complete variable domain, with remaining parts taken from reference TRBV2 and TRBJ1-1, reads EPEVTQTPSHQVTQMGQEVILRCVPISNHLYFYWYRQILGQKVEFLVSFYNNEISEKSEIFDDQFSVERPDGSNFTLKIRSTKLEDSAMYFCASRAGTGMNTEAFFGQGTRLTVV.

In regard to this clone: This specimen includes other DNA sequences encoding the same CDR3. The DNA of the CDR3 is TGTGCCAGCAGTTTAAGCGGGAACTATGGCTACACCTTC. This gives the protein CASSLSGNYGYTF. This sequence joins TRBV12-3 or TRBV12-4 and TRBJ1-2; D ambiguous. CDR3 size: 13 residues. The ends were cut back, 2 bases at V and 2 bases at J, with 6 bases in the middle.

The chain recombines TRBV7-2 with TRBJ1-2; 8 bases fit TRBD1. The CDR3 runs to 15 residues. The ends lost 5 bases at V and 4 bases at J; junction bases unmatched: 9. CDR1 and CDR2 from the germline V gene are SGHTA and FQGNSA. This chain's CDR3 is CASSPPGGVGYGYTF. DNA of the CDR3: TGTGCCAGCAGCCCCCCAGGGGGCGTCGGCTATGGCTACACCTTC.

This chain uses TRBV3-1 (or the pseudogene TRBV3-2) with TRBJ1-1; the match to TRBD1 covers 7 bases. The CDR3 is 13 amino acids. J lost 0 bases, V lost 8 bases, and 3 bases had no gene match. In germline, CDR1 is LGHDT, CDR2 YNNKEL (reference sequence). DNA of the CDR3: TGTGCCAGCGGGGGACAGTTGAACACTGAAGCTTTCTTT. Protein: CASGGQLNTEAFF.

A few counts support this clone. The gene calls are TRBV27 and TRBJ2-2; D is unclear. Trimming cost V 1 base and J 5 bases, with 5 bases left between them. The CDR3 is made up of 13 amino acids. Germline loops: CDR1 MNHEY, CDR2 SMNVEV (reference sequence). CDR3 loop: CASSLYITGELFF. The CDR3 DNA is TGTGCCAGCAGTTTATATATAACCGGGGAGCTGTTTTTT.

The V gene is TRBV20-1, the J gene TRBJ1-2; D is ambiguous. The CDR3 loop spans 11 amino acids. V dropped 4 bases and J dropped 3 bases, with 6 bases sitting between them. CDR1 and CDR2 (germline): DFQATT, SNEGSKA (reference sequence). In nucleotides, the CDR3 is TGCAGTGCTATCCAGGACTATGGCTACACCTTC. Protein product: CSAIQDYGYTF.